This T cell receptor beta chain is from a study of T cell repertoires in cytomegalovirus infection. Study summary: From public TCR beta signatures came an indication of both CMV infection and matching HLA type.

The CDR3 loop spans 16 amino acids. Looked up from germline, CDR1 is SGHTA and CDR2 is FQGNSA. V lost 1 base and J 2 bases, leaving 14 bases between the germline ends. A remark on this clonotype: What it binds is not known.

General observations from the study: Ex vivo responses were dominated by HLA-C-restricted CMV-specific TCR beta clonotypes.

TCRdb used MiXCR to reprocess the reads, holding one entry per CDR3 protein. The profile covers just over 450,000 distinct CDR3 sequences, with under 55% appearing a single time and around 44% taken by the ten largest. The genes are TRBV7-2 and TRBJ1-2; D gene unclear. The TCR sequence derives from a human donor in good health (CMV status not recorded). Some clones in this sample may be carry-over from other donors' samples. Sequencing used cultured PBMCs, obtained from culture after CMV antigen stimulation. The CDR3 reads CASSLGGSSSNYGYTF. CDR3 coding DNA: TGTGCCAGCAGCTTAGGAGGCAGCAGTTCGAACTATGGCTACACCTTC.